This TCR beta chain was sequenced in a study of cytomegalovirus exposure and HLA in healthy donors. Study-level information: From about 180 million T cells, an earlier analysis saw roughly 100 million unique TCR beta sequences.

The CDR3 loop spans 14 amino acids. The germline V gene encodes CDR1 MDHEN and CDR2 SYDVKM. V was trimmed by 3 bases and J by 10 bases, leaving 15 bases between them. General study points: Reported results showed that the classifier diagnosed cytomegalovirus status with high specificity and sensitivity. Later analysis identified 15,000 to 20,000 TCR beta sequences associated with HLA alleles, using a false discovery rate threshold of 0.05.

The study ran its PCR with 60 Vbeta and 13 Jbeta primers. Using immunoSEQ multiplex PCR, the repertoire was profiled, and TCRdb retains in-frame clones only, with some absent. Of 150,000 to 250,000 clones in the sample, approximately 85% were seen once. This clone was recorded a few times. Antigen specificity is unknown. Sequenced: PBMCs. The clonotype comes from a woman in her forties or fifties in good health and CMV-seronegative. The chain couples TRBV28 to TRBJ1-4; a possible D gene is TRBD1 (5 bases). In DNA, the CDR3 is TGTGCCAGCAGTTTGGGTCGGGGGATTGGAAAACTGTTTTTT. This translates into CASSLGRGIGKLFF.